This T cell receptor (beta chain) was profiled in a study of T cells in Graves' hyperthyroidism and ophthalmopathy. Study information: Sampling of peripheral blood happened at initial diagnosis, prior to any treatment.

The CDR3 contains 11 residues. Germline-derived CDR1 and CDR2 are DFQATT and SNEGSKA (reference sequence). Trimming cost V 3 bases and J 6 bases, with 8 bases left between them. This clonotype turned up a few times. The CDR3 regions of TCR beta were amplified from RNA transcripts. A first-round RT-PCR of the TCR CDR3 used the HTBI primer set. One entry per CDR3 protein, called by TCRdb with MiXCR from the multiplex PCR reads. This table holds about 300,000 distinct CDR3 sequences, around a fifth found once. The sequence was obtained from a man over 45 with Graves' ophthalmopathy. The material sequenced was blood. V is TRBV20-1 and J is TRBJ1-1, with D uncertain. Here the CDR3 reads CSARRRPEAFF. CDR3 bases: TGCAGTGCTAGGAGGCGGCCTGAAGCTTTCTTT.